This T cell receptor (beta chain) is from a study of control samples from healthy donors and cancer patients. TCRdb's copy holds only in-frame clones and misses some; the assay was immunoSEQ multiplex PCR. The sample has under 200,000 clones, under 96% seen once; the top ten hold just over 1%. The CDR3 extends over 15 amino acids. Germline V gives CDR1 MDHEN, CDR2 SYDVKM. V shed 5 bases, J shed 6 bases, and the junction held 10 bases outside the gene matches. This receptor was identified in a woman aged 30 to 39 in good health. Sequences were obtained from blood. The rearrangement links TRBV28 to TRBJ2-7; 10 bases map to TRBD1. In DNA, the CDR3 is TGTGCCAGCAGTCCGTGGACAGGGGGAGGGGTCGAGCAGTACTTC. It translates to CASSPWTGGGVEQYF. Filled out from reference TRBV28 and TRBJ2-7, the complete variable domain reads DVKVTQSSRYLVKRTGEKVFLECVQDMDHENMFWYRQDPGLGLRLIYFSYDVKMKEKGDIPEGYSVSREKKERFSLILESASTNQTSMYLCASSPWTGGGVEQYFGPGTRLTVT.